This TCR beta chain was profiled in a study of identical twins. TCRdb reprocessed the 5' RACE reads with MiXCR, giving one entry per CDR3 protein. Seen here are approximately 600,000 distinct CDR3 sequences, 7.5% to 10% observed once, and the top ten hold around 3.1%. In germline, CDR1 is SGHVS, CDR2 FNYEAQ. J lost 8 bases, V lost 5 bases, and 5 bases had no gene match. CDR3 length: 14 residues. This clonotype was found many times. What it recognizes is unknown. Study-level findings and limits: The analysis was cross-sectional rather than longitudinal within donors. Sharing of beta out-of-frame sequences by twins showed a weaker excess.

The sample also formed part of further work on yellow fever vaccine responses in identical twins.

Material: PBMCs. This clonotype was obtained from a woman younger than 30 in good health. The chain links TRBV7-6 to TRBJ2-1; 11 bases are a match to TRBD2. CDR3 sequence (DNA): TGTGCCAGCAGCGCTAGCGGGGGGCTGGATGAGCAGTTCTTC. Its translation is CASSASGGLDEQFF.